These 2 T cell receptor beta chains share one sample of origin, sequenced in a study of human T cells and chemical hapten exposure. The time point: patch test 3, about 24 weeks after DPC sensitization. Treatment meaning: therapeutic diphenylcyclopropenone sensitization with weekly scalp DPC. TCRdb fed the RACE reads into MiXCR, producing one record per CDR3 protein. Among approximately 80,000 distinct CDR3 sequences, 10% to 14% were seen once, and the ten largest hold around 3.7%. Sequencing used whole blood, obtained in connection with sensitization to the hapten diphenylcyclopropenone (DPC). The receptors derive from a woman between 50 and 59 years old with alopecia areata. Some clones in this sample may be carry-over from other donors' samples.

A few counts support this clonotype. V gene TRBV19 combines with J gene TRBJ1-4; tentatively, D is TRBD1 (5 bases). This CDR3 has 15 amino acids. Trimming cost V 7 bases and J 0 bases, with 12 bases left between them. CDR1 is LNHDA, CDR2 SQIVND, per germline (reference sequence). CDR3 region: CASKRDSPTNEKLFF. CDR3 nucleotide sequence: TGTGCCAGTAAAAGAGACAGCCCAACTAATGAAAAACTGTTTTTT.

The sample holds many counts of this clonotype. This rearrangement joins TRBV29-1 to TRBJ1-2, with D hard to call. From germline, CDR1 is SQVTM and CDR2 ANQGSEA. The CDR3 runs to 13 residues. V dropped 6 bases and J dropped 4 bases, with 15 bases sitting between them. The CDR3 reads CSVQAAGSYGYTF. As DNA, the CDR3 is TGCAGCGTCCAGGCCGCCGGGAGCTATGGCTACACCTTC.